The source of this T cell receptor (beta chain) is a study of cytomegalovirus exposure and HLA in healthy donors. Study context: Early on, a data release was issued that held some 85 million unique TCRs from HLA-typed donors.

Comment on this clone: What it recognizes is unknown.

Findings of the study overall: Most of the CMV-associated TCR beta chains (in a later analysis) appeared to be HLA-restricted. The authors later found TCR association rates varying by HLA locus, with DRB1 most and HLA-C fewest. Follow-up analysis later connected one missense variant in DCLRE1C with trimming of TCR beta V- and J-genes.

Researchers ran the PCR with 60 Vbeta and 13 Jbeta primers. Sequencing used immunoSEQ multiplex PCR; TCRdb keeps in-frame clones, though not all of them. The sample yields around 100,000 clones, over 65% seen once. Trimming took 0 bases from V and 0 from J; bases not matched to a gene: 2. The CDR3 length is 16 residues. In germline, CDR1 is LGHNA, CDR2 YSLEER. The source is a woman aged 35 to 49 in good health and CMV-seropositive. Sequencing was performed on PBMCs. This chain uses TRBV4-3 with TRBJ2-3, with 8 bases fitting TRBD2. CDR3 sequence: CASSQDTSGSTDTQYF. DNA for the CDR3: TGCGCCAGCAGCCAAGACACTAGCGGAAGCACAGATACGCAGTATTTT.